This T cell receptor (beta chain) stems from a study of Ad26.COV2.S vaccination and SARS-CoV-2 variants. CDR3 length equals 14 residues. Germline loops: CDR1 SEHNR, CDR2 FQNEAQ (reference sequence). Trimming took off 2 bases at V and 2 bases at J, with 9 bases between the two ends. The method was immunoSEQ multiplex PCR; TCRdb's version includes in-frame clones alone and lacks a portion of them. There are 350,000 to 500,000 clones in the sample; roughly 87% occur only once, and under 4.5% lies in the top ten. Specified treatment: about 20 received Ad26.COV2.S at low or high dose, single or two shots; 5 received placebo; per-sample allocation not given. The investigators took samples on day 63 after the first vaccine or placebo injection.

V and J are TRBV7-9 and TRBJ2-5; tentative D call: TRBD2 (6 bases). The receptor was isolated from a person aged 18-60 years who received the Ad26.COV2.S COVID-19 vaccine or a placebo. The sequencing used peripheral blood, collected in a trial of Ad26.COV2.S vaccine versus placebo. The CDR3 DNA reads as TGTGCCAGCAGCTTAATGGGGGGACAAGAGACCCAGTACTTC. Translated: CASSLMGGQETQYF.